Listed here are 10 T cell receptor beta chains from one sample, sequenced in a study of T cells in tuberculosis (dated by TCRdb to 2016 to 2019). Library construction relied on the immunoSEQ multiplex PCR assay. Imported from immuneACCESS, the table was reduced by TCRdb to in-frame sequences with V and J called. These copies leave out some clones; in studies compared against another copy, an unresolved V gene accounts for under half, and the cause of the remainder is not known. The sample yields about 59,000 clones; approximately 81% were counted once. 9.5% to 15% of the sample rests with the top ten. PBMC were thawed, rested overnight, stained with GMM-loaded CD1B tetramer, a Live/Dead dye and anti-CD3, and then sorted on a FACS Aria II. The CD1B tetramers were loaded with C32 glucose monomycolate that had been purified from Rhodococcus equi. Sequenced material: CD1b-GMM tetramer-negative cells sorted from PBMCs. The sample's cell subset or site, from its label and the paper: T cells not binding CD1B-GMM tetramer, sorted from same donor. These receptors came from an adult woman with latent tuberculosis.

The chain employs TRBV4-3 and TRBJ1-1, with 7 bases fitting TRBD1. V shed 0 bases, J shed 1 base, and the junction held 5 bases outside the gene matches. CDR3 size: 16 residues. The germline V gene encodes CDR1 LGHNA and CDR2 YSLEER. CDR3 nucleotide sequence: TGCGCCAGCAGCCAAGATTGGACAGGAGCGAACACTGAAGCTTTCTTT. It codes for CASSQDWTGANTEAFF.

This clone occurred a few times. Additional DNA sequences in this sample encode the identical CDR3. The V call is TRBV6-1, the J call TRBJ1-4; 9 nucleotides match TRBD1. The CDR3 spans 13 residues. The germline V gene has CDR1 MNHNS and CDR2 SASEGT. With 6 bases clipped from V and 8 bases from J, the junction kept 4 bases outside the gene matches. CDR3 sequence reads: CASSRDRDEKLFF. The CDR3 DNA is TGTGCCAGCAGCCGGGACAGGGACGAAAAACTGTTTTTT.

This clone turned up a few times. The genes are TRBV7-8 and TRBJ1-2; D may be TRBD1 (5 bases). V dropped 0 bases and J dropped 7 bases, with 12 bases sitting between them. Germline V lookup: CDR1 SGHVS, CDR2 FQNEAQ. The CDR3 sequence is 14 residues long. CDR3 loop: CASSLATAPGGYTF. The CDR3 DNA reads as TGTGCCAGCAGCTTAGCGACAGCCCCAGGTGGCTACACCTTC.

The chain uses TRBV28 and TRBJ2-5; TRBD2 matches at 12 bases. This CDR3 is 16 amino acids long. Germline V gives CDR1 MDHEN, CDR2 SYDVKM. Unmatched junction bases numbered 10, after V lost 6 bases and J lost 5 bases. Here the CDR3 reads CASRSLLAGGWETQYF. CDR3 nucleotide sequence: TGTGCCAGCAGGTCCCTACTAGCGGGAGGATGGGAGACCCAGTACTTC. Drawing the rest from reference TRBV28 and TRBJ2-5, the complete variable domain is DVKVTQSSRYLVKRTGEKVFLECVQDMDHENMFWYRQDPGLGLRLIYFSYDVKMKEKGDIPEGYSVSREKKERFSLILESASTNQTSMYLCASRSLLAGGWETQYFGPGTRLLVL.

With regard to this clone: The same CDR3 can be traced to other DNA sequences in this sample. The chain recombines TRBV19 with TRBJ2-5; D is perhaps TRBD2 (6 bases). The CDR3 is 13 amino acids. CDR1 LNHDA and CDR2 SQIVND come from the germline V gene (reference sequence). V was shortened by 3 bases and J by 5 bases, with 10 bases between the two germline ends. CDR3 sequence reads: CASSMRGRETQYF. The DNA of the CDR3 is TGTGCCAGTAGTATGAGAGGGAGGGAGACCCAGTACTTC. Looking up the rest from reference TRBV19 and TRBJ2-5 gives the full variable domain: DGGITQSPKYLFRKEGQNVTLSCEQNLNHDAMYWYRQDPGQGLRLIYYSQIVNDFQKGDIAEGYSVSREKKESFPLTVTSAQKNPTAFYLCASSMRGRETQYFGPGTRLLVL.

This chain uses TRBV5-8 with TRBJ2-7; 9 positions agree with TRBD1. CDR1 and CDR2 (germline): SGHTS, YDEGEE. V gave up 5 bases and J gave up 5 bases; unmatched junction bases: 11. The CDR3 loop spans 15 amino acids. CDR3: CASSSGQGMRDEQYF. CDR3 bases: TGTGCCAGCAGTTCCGGACAGGGGATGAGGGACGAGCAGTACTTC.

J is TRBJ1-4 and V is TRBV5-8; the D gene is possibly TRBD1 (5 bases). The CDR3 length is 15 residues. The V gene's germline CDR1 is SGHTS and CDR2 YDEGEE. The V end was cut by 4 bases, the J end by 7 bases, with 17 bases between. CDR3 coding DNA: TGTGCCAGCAGCCCGGGGGGGACTTGGGGTGAAAAACTGTTTTTT. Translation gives CASSPGGTWGEKLFF.

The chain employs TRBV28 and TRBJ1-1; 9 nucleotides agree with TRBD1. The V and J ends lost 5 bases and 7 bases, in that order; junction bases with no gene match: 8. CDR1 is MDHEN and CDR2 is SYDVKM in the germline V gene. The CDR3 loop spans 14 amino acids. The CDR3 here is CASSLQQGAGEAFF. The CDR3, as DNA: TGTGCCAGCAGTCTTCAACAGGGGGCTGGTGAAGCTTTCTTT.

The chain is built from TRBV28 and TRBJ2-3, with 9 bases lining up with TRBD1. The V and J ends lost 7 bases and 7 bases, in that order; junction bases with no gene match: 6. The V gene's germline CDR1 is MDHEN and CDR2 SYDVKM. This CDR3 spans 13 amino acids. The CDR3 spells CASKGTGFNTQYF. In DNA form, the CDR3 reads TGTGCCAGCAAGGGGACAGGGTTTAATACGCAGTATTTT.

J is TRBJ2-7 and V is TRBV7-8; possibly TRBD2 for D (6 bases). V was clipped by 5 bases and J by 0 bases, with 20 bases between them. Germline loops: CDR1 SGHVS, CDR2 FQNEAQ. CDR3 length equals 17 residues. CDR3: CASSPSRGTQNSYEQYF. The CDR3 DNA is TGTGCCAGCAGCCCGTCCCGGGGGACTCAGAACTCCTACGAGCAGTACTTC.